This TCR beta chain was captured in a study of T-cell reconstitution after alpha-beta-depleted transplantation in children. Study-level points and caveats: Recipient T cells and thymic progenitors that survived gave rise to the high TCRbeta diversity observed at day 60 in some patients.

This clonotype was detected many times. Its antigen is not known. Unique molecular identifiers were incorporated into the prepared TCRbeta library. TCRdb independently ran MiXCR on the PCR reads; one entry per CDR3 protein. The sample shows 490,000 or so distinct CDR3 sequences, under 12% of them seen only once. The source material was PBMCs, sampled before TCRalphabeta/CD19-depleted stem cell transplant. This clonotype was sampled from a child aged 2 to 9 with inherited bone marrow failure, due to receive a stem cell transplant.

CDR3 bases: TGTGCCAGCAGTTTAAGGCGGGAGATAAGAGAGCAGTACTTC. As protein: CASSLRREIREQYF. The rearrangement uses TRBV28 and TRBJ2-7; 7 bases map to TRBD2. Trimming at V came to 2 bases and at J to 7 bases, leaving 8 bases not matched to a gene. CDR1 and CDR2 from the germline V gene are MDHEN and SYDVKM. This CDR3 region has 14 residues.